Following are 21 T cell receptor beta chains from one sample sequenced in a study of T-cell memory formation after mild COVID-19. TCRdb re-called the 5' RACE reads through MiXCR, storing one row per CDR3 protein. The sample consists of 200,000 to 300,000 distinct CDR3 sequences, approximately 9% of them appearing once. Sequenced material: PBMCs or a T cell subset sorted from them (not recorded which). The origin of the receptors is a young man who had mild COVID-19 (a few samples of this study predate the infection). Cell type and time point are not known.

A few counts support this clonotype. CDR3 residues: CASSLGAGGPAQDTQYF. In DNA form, the CDR3 reads TGCGCCAGCAGTTTAGGAGCGGGGGGGCCTGCGCAAGATACGCAGTATTTT. This sequence joins TRBV5-1 and TRBJ2-3, with TRBD2 matching over 10 bases. The J segment lost 5 bases and the V segment lost 5 bases, leaving 14 bases of the junction unmatched. Germline CDR1 is SGHRS and CDR2 is YFSETQ. The CDR3 sequence is 17 residues long.

This clonotype was counted a few times. The rearrangement links TRBV29-1 to TRBJ1-5, with no clear D. This CDR3 comprises 13 residues. Between the trimmed V and J ends, which lost 4 bases and 6 bases, there was a span of 13 bases. Germline CDR1 and CDR2: SQVTM and ANQGSEA. The CDR3 sequence is CSVVGQQGQPQHF. CDR3 coding DNA: TGCAGCGTTGTTGGCCAGCAAGGTCAGCCCCAGCATTTT. Full variable domain (remainder filled in from reference TRBV29-1 and TRBJ1-5): SAVISQKPSRDICQRGTSLTIQCQVDSQVTMMFWYRQQPGQSLTLIATANQGSEATYESGFVIDKFPISRPNLTFSTLTVSNMSPEDSSIYLCSVVGQQGQPQHFGDGTRLSIL.

The chain has TRBV4-1 and TRBJ2-2; 9 bases map to TRBD1. The CDR3 consists of 17 residues. Germline V gene sequence: CDR1 MGHRA, CDR2 YSYEKL. Germline trimming cut 4 bases from V and 4 bases from J; bases unmatched to any gene: 10. The CDR3 region has the DNA TGCGCCAGCAGCCTGAGAACCCTGGGACAGGGCACCGGGGAGCTGTTTTTT. Translating it yields CASSLRTLGQGTGELFF.

This clonotype was seen a few times. The CDR3 sequence is CASRGEGRTGELFF. CDR3 DNA: TGTGCCAGCAGGGGAGAGGGCAGAACCGGGGAGCTGTTTTTT. The rearrangement joins TRBV27 to TRBJ2-2; D may be TRBD2 (5 bases). The V and J ends lost 6 bases and 5 bases respectively, with 13 bases between them. The CDR3 has 14 amino acids. Germline CDR1 MNHEY, CDR2 SMNVEV (reference sequence).

The table lists this clonotype with many counts. The V call is TRBV14, the J call TRBJ2-5; 7 bases line up with TRBD1. The CDR3 contains 15 residues. Germline CDR1 SGHDN, CDR2 FVKESK. The junction had 9 bases not matched to a gene; V was cut back by 1 base and J by 7 bases. CDR3 nucleotide sequence: TGTGCCAGCAGCCAAGTCCCAGGGGGTATGGGGACCCAGTACTTC. It encodes CASSQVPGGMGTQYF.

This clonotype was seen many times. The J gene is TRBJ1-1, the V gene TRBV6-2 or TRBV6-3; D is uncertain. The CDR3 length is 14 residues. Germline lookup yields CDR1 MNHEY and CDR2 SVGEGT. V was clipped by 4 bases and J by 0 bases, with 9 bases between them. The CDR3 sequence: CASSSTSLNTEAFF. Written as DNA, the CDR3 is TGTGCCAGCAGTTCGACAAGTTTGAACACTGAAGCTTTCTTT.

This chain connects TRBV7-9 to TRBJ1-5; 9 bases fit TRBD1. This CDR3 region has 14 residues. Germline V gives CDR1 SEHNR, CDR2 FQNEAQ (reference sequence). V was clipped by 5 bases and J by 10 bases; unmatched bases: 9. The CDR3 here is CASSQSGQGNPQHF. The CDR3 DNA sequence: TGTGCCAGCAGCCAATCAGGACAGGGGAATCCCCAGCATTTT. Together with reference TRBV7-9 and TRBJ1-5, the CDR3 gives the full variable domain: DTGVSQNPRHKITKRGQNVTFRCDPISEHNRLYWYRQTLGQGPEFLTYFQNEAQLEKSRLLSDRFSAERPKGSFSTLEIQRTEQGDSAMYLCASSQSGQGNPQHFGDGTRLSIL.

The V gene is TRBV5-3, the J gene TRBJ2-1; D unresolved. TRBV5-3 is flagged as an ORF with uncertain function. This CDR3 spans 12 amino acids. V lost 1 base to trimming and J lost 7 bases, with 6 bases between them. The CDR3 DNA reads as TGTGCCAGAAGCTTGCAGAGGAATGAGCAGTTCTTC. Translating gives CARSLQRNEQFF.

This clonotype was seen more than once but under ten times. The chain recombines TRBV2 with TRBJ2-7; no reliable D call. The CDR3 has 14 residues. V was pared by 7 bases and J by 0 bases, with 13 bases between. Germline loops: CDR1 SNHLY, CDR2 FYNNEI. CDR3 protein: CASKDGRSSYEQYV. Written as DNA, the CDR3 is TGTGCCAGCAAGGACGGACGGAGCTCCTACGAGCAGTACGTC.

In this sample, this clonotype turned up many times. The J gene is TRBJ1-1, the V gene TRBV4-3; 10 bases map to TRBD1. V gave up 4 bases and J gave up 7 bases; unmatched junction bases: 3. The CDR3 is 13 residues long. Germline V gene data show CDR1 as LGHNA and CDR2 as YSLEER. CDR3 region: CASSLDRGHEAFF. DNA of the CDR3: TGCGCCAGCAGCCTCGACAGGGGGCATGAAGCTTTCTTT.

The rearrangement links TRBV7-8 to TRBJ2-2; TRBD1 might be the D (6 bases). This CDR3 is built from 17 residues. Trimming took 2 bases from V and 1 from J, leaving 14 bases between them. Germline assignment: CDR1 SGHVS and CDR2 FQNEAQ. CDR3: CASSLRRRTENTGELFF. DNA for the CDR3: TGTGCCAGCAGCTTACGTCGTCGGACAGAGAACACCGGGGAGCTGTTTTTT.

This clonotype was counted between two and nine times. The V gene is TRBV28, the J gene TRBJ2-7; 10 bases match TRBD1. Trimming removed 6 bases from V and 5 bases from J; junction bases left unmatched: 13. CDR3 length: 16 residues. The germline V gene encodes CDR1 MDHEN and CDR2 SYDVKM. Here the CDR3 reads CASSSYPGQGINEQYV. The CDR3, as DNA: TGTGCCAGCAGCTCCTACCCGGGACAGGGGATAAACGAGCAGTACGTC.

The chain is built from TRBV12-3 or TRBV12-4 and TRBJ1-2; weak D call: TRBD1 (5 bases). With 6 bases removed from V and 8 bases from J, the gap between germline ends came to 19 bases. CDR3 length: 14 residues. CDR3 sequence reads: CASRTGASSGGYTF. CDR3 coding DNA: TGTGCCAGCAGGACCGGGGCCTCCTCGGGAGGCTACACCTTC.

The chain joins TRBV2 to TRBJ2-2; D remains unclear. V lost 6 bases, J lost 3 bases, and 8 bases lay in between. CDR1 is SNHLY and CDR2 is FYNNEI in the germline V gene. The CDR3 contains 13 residues. CDR3 in amino acids: CASSGRDTGELFF. DNA of the CDR3: TGTGCCAGCAGCGGACGGGACACCGGGGAGCTGTTTTTT.

The genes are TRBV7-2 and TRBJ1-5, with D unclear. The germline CDR1 and CDR2 sequences are SGHTA and FQGNSA. V was shortened by 0 bases and J by 7 bases, with 7 bases between the two germline ends. The CDR3 is 13 amino acids. CDR3 protein: CASSLAGLQPQHF. CDR3 coding DNA: TGTGCCAGCAGCTTAGCAGGGCTCCAGCCCCAGCATTTT.

The chain recombines TRBV4-2 with TRBJ1-3; 11 nucleotides line up with TRBD1. Germline CDR1 is LGHNA and CDR2 is YNFKEQ. The CDR3 runs to 16 residues. With V trimmed by 3 bases and J by 6 bases, 7 bases remained unmatched. CDR3 coding DNA: TGTGCCAGCAGCCACGCCGGGACAGGGGGTGCAAACACCATATATTTT. This codes for CASSHAGTGGANTIYF.

The chain recombines TRBV27 with TRBJ2-3, with a possible D match to TRBD1 (6 bases). V was cut by 5 bases and J by 2 bases, with 11 bases left in between. The germline CDR1 and CDR2 sequences are MNHEY and SMNVEV (reference sequence). The CDR3 is 14 residues long. Written as DNA, the CDR3 is TGTGCCAGCAGTCCCGGACAGTTCACAGATACGCAGTATTTT. Translating it yields CASSPGQFTDTQYF.

This clonotype turned up a few times. This sequence joins TRBV27 and TRBJ2-5; 8 bases fit TRBD2. CDR3 length: 13 residues. Per the germline V gene, CDR1 is MNHEY and CDR2 is SMNVEV (reference sequence). The junction had 4 bases not matched to a gene; V was cut back by 8 bases and J by 2 bases. In nucleotides, the CDR3 is TGTGCCAGCGGAGGACTAGCACAAGAGACCCAGTACTTC. Translated: CASGGLAQETQYF.

The chain links TRBV7-6 to TRBJ1-5, with TRBD1 as a possible D gene (5 bases). The CDR3 spans 15 residues. Germline V gene data show CDR1 as SGHVS and CDR2 as FNYEAQ. The V gene lost 3 bases and the J gene lost 0 bases, with 9 bases spanning the gap. The CDR3 here is CASSLGDYSNQPQHF. For the CDR3, the DNA is TGTGCCAGCAGCTTGGGGGACTATAGCAATCAGCCCCAGCATTTT.

The V call is TRBV7-2, the J call TRBJ2-5; 9 bases match TRBD1. The CDR3 extends over 16 amino acids. Germline V gives CDR1 SGHTA, CDR2 FQGNSA. With 4 bases clipped from V and 3 bases from J, the junction kept 9 bases outside the gene matches. The DNA of the CDR3 is TGTGCCAGCAGCTCCCTCGGAGGGACAGGGAAAGAGACCCAGTACTTC. Encoded protein: CASSSLGGTGKETQYF.

This clonotype was counted a few times. V and J are TRBV20-1 and TRBJ2-3; D gene unclear. The CDR3 is 13 amino acids. V was clipped by 0 bases and J by 4 bases, with 8 bases between them. CDR1 and CDR2 from the germline V gene are DFQATT and SNEGSKA (reference sequence). CDR3 residues: CSARDRVADTQYF. Written as DNA, the CDR3 is TGCAGTGCTAGAGATCGAGTGGCAGATACGCAGTATTTT.